The 5 T cell receptor beta chains given below trace back to one sample, sequenced in a study of cytomegalovirus exposure and HLA in healthy donors. 13 Jbeta primers and 60 Vbeta primers were used for the PCR. Generated by immunoSEQ multiplex PCR, the TCRdb table keeps only in-frame clones and is missing some. The sample lists 75,000 to 100,000 clones; approximately 69% were seen once. The sample comprised PBMCs. These receptors came from a female donor in good health and CMV-seronegative.

This clone was detected a few times. This rearrangement joins TRBV19 to TRBJ2-1, with a possible D match to TRBD2 (6 bases). With 1 base removed from V and 3 bases from J, the gap between germline ends came to 13 bases. The germline CDR1 and CDR2 sequences are LNHDA and SQIVND (reference sequence). CDR3 length equals 16 residues. CDR3 nucleotide sequence: TGTGCCAGTAGTATAGTGGGGGGACTTGGCTACAATGAGCAGTTCTTC. Translating it yields CASSIVGGLGYNEQFF.

The genes are TRBV28 and TRBJ2-7, with 10 bases that match TRBD2. Trimming cost V 5 bases and J 3 bases; bases outside gene matches: 10. Germline values: CDR1 MDHEN, CDR2 SYDVKM. The CDR3 is made up of 16 amino acids. The CDR3 region has the DNA TGTGCCAGCAGTCAGCGGGAGGGGCGGGGCCACTACGAGCAGTACTTC. Residues: CASSQREGRGHYEQYF. Full variable domain (remainder filled in from reference TRBV28 and TRBJ2-7): DVKVTQSSRYLVKRTGEKVFLECVQDMDHENMFWYRQDPGLGLRLIYFSYDVKMKEKGDIPEGYSVSREKKERFSLILESASTNQTSMYLCASSQREGRGHYEQYFGPGTRLTVT.

This rearrangement joins TRBV6-5 to TRBJ1-6, with D unresolved. The CDR3 runs to 15 residues. Between the trimmed V and J ends, which lost 2 bases and 7 bases, there was a span of 12 bases. From germline, CDR1 is MNHEY and CDR2 SVGAGI. CDR3: CASSYEREPNSPLHF. For the CDR3, the DNA is TGTGCCAGCAGTTACGAGAGGGAGCCGAATTCACCCCTCCACTTT.

The rearrangement links TRBV7-9 to TRBJ1-2; D gene uncertain. V lost 1 base and J 8 bases, leaving 11 bases between the germline ends. The CDR3 length is 13 residues. CDR1 SEHNR and CDR2 FQNEAQ come from the germline V gene (reference sequence). The CDR3 DNA sequence: TGTGCCAGCAGCTTAGTTGAGGAGGGAGGCTACACCTTC. This codes for CASSLVEEGGYTF.

By share, this clone counts as large. Distinct nucleotide sequences in the sample also encode this CDR3. The V gene is TRBV7-9, the J gene TRBJ1-4; 8 bases align to TRBD1. Per the germline V gene, CDR1 is SEHNR and CDR2 is FQNEAQ (reference sequence). The CDR3 consists of 18 residues. J was trimmed by 5 bases and V by 2 bases; bases with no gene match: 13. CDR3 loop: CASSLMETGGLLNEKLFF. The CDR3 region has the DNA TGTGCCAGCAGCTTAATGGAAACAGGGGGGCTTTTAAATGAAAAACTGTTTTTT.